These 26 T cell receptor beta chains came from one sample sequenced in a study of blood T cell repertoires in COVID-19. Method: immunoSEQ multiplex PCR; TCRdb's copy keeps in-frame clones and lacks some. Among 150,000 or so clones, approximately 78% were seen once, and the ten largest hold about 15%. Sequenced material: peripheral blood. These receptors were collected from a human donor with acute or convalescent COVID-19. The donor label of this sample is uncertain.

The chain employs TRBV5-4 and TRBJ1-2; D gene unclear. The CDR3 covers 13 residues. Deletions cut 4 bases from V and 4 bases from J, with 11 bases between. The germline CDR1 and CDR2 sequences are SGHNT and YYREEE (reference sequence). DNA of the CDR3: TGTGCCAGCAGCCCGGGGTGGAGCTATGGCTACACCTTC. This encodes CASSPGWSYGYTF. The variable domain in full, completed from reference TRBV5-4 and TRBJ1-2, reads ETGVTQSPTHLIKTRGQQVTLRCSSQSGHNTVSWYQQALGQGPQFIFQYYREEENGRGNFPPRFSGLQFPNYSSELNVNALELDDSALYLCASSPGWSYGYTFGSGTRLTVV.

The rearrangement joins TRBV7-9 to TRBJ2-5; D perhaps matches TRBD1 (6 bases). The germline gives CDR1 SEHNR, CDR2 FQNEAQ (reference sequence). V was shortened by 8 bases and J by 4 bases, with 17 bases between the two germline ends. The CDR3 is 14 amino acids. CDR3 loop: CASSQGRTAETQYF. The DNA of the CDR3 is TGTGCCAGCTCACAGGGACGAACGGCAGAGACCCAGTACTTC.

V usage is TRBV12-1 and J usage is TRBJ1-4; no check of the table's D call, TRBD1, against the DNA was made. TRBV12-1 is a recognized pseudogene. The length of the CDR3 is 14 residues. CDR3 sequence (DNA): TGTGCCAGCAGCTTTACACAGGATAATGAAAAACTGTTTTTT. Translation: CASSFTQDNEKLFF.

The V call is TRBV5-1, the J call TRBJ2-7; 8 bases line up with TRBD1. The J segment lost 6 bases and the V segment lost 4 bases, leaving 3 bases of the junction unmatched. From germline, CDR1 is SGHRS and CDR2 YFSETQ. CDR3 length: 12 amino acids. As DNA, the CDR3 is TGCGCCAGCAGCCGAGACAGGGGCGAGCAGTACTTC. Protein sequence: CASSRDRGEQYF. Combining the CDR3 with reference TRBV5-1 and TRBJ2-7 gives the whole variable domain KAGVTQTPRYLIKTRGQQVTLSCSPISGHRSVSWYQQTPGQGLQFLFEYFSETQRNKGNFPGRFSGRQFSNSRSEMNVSTLELGDSALYLCASSRDRGEQYFGPGTRLTVT.

This chain joins TRBV5-1 and TRBJ1-1; the D is unclear. The CDR3 covers 15 residues. CDR1 and CDR2 from the germline V gene are SGHRS and YFSETQ. Trimming cost V 0 bases and J 1 base, with 10 bases left between them. The CDR3 bases are TGCGCCAGCAGCTTGGCCCCACTAAGGAACACTGAAGCTTTCTTT. Translated, it gives CASSLAPLRNTEAFF. The full variable domain, in which reference TRBV5-1 and TRBJ1-1 provide the parts outside the CDR3, is KAGVTQTPRYLIKTRGQQVTLSCSPISGHRSVSWYQQTPGQGLQFLFEYFSETQRNKGNFPGRFSGRQFSNSRSEMNVSTLELGDSALYLCASSLAPLRNTEAFFGQGTRLTVV.

This chain connects TRBV7-6 to TRBJ2-1, with 16 bases aligning to TRBD2. Unmatched junction bases numbered 2, after V lost 4 bases and J lost 8 bases. Germline V gives CDR1 SGHVS, CDR2 FNYEAQ. The CDR3 runs to 15 residues. For the CDR3, the DNA is TGTGCCAGCAGCTCGGGACTAGCGGGGGGGCATGAGCAGTTCTTC. Protein product: CASSSGLAGGHEQFF.

In nucleotides, the CDR3 is TGTGCCAGTACCCAGGGACTTCCTCCCTACGAGCAGTACTTC. This translates into CASTQGLPPYEQYF. The rearrangement joins TRBV19 to TRBJ2-7; TRBD2 might be the D (6 bases). The CDR3 spans 14 residues. V lost 7 bases to trimming and J lost 2 bases, with 15 bases between them. In germline, CDR1 is LNHDA, CDR2 SQIVND (reference sequence).

This chain links TRBV3-1 (or the pseudogene TRBV3-2) with TRBJ1-3; D is possibly TRBD1 (6 bases). Germline assignment: CDR1 LGHDT and CDR2 YNNKEL (reference sequence). V lost 5 bases to trimming and J lost 1 base, with 15 bases between them. The CDR3 covers 16 residues. The CDR3 sequence is CASSTRTAISGNTIYF. The CDR3, as DNA: TGTGCCAGCAGCACCCGGACAGCGATATCTGGAAACACCATATATTTT.

The chain combines TRBV3-1 (or the pseudogene TRBV3-2) with TRBJ1-4; the D is unclear. The CDR3 loop spans 14 amino acids. Germline CDR1 LGHDT, CDR2 YNNKEL (reference sequence). Trimming stripped 6 bases from V and 7 bases from J, with 15 bases between. CDR3 sequence reads: CASSGWRVGEKLFF. The CDR3 DNA follows: TGTGCCAGCAGTGGGTGGCGGGTCGGTGAAAAACTGTTTTTT.

The rearrangement uses TRBV30 and TRBJ1-1, with 7 bases that match TRBD1. Germline V gene sequence: CDR1 GTSNPN, CDR2 SVGIG (reference sequence). This CDR3 comprises 15 residues. With 3 bases clipped from V and 11 bases from J, the junction kept 18 bases outside the gene matches. CDR3 protein: CAWRTGLFPTSEAFF. Here the CDR3 DNA reads TGTGCCTGGAGGACAGGGCTTTTTCCAACCAGCGAGGCTTTCTTT.

The chain links TRBV21-1 to TRBJ1-1. TRBV21-1 is an annotated pseudogene. The CDR3 runs to 18 residues. The CDR3 nucleotides are TGTGCCAGCAGCGTGGGACGGGAGTTCCTAAAGGGGAACACTGAAGCTTTCTTT. Its protein is CASSVGREFLKGNTEAFF.

This chain links TRBV4-3 with TRBJ1-6, with D possibly being TRBD1 (5 bases). Trimming pared 1 base from V and 6 bases from J, leaving 10 bases between. The CDR3 extends over 15 amino acids. Germline CDR1 reads LGHNA; CDR2 reads YSLEER. Here the CDR3 reads CASSQGRVSNSPLHF. The CDR3, as DNA: TGCGCCAGCAGCCAAGGCAGGGTCTCTAATTCACCCCTCCACTTT.

The chain recombines TRBV4-3 with TRBJ1-2; D not resolved. The V end lost 3 bases, the J end lost 6 bases, and 8 bases lay between the germline ends. This CDR3 contains 12 residues. Germline values: CDR1 LGHNA, CDR2 YSLEER. CDR3 nucleotide sequence: TGCGCCAGCAGCCAGGGAGGAAATGGCTACACCTTC. Protein sequence: CASSQGGNGYTF.

The chain joins TRBV19 to TRBJ1-6; no clear D. CDR3 length: 13 amino acids. The V gene's germline CDR1 is LNHDA and CDR2 SQIVND (reference sequence). Trimming pared 3 bases from V and 6 bases from J, leaving 6 bases between. CDR3 in DNA: TGTGCCAGTAGTATGAGTGCTAATTCACCCCTCCACTTT. Protein sequence: CASSMSANSPLHF. The full variable domain, with the rest looked up from reference TRBV19 and TRBJ1-6, is DGGITQSPKYLFRKEGQNVTLSCEQNLNHDAMYWYRQDPGQGLRLIYYSQIVNDFQKGDIAEGYSVSREKKESFPLTVTSAQKNPTAFYLCASSMSANSPLHFGNGTRLTVT.

The chain combines TRBV6-5 with TRBJ2-7; 9 positions match TRBD2. Germline V gene sequence: CDR1 MNHEY, CDR2 SVGAGI. V was pared by 7 bases and J by 5 bases, with 12 bases of the junction left unmatched. CDR3 length: 15 residues. In nucleotides, the CDR3 is TGTGCCAGCACCCAAGGGCGGGGGGGCTCGGACGAGCAGTACTTC. It encodes CASTQGRGGSDEQYF.

This clone was observed a few times. This CDR3 reads CASSFLRDTEAFF. CDR3 coding DNA: TGTGCCAGCAGCTTCCTCAGGGACACTGAAGCTTTCTTT. V gene TRBV11-2 combines with J gene TRBJ1-1; D is perhaps TRBD1 (5 bases). The CDR3 length is 13 residues. The germline CDR1 and CDR2 sequences are SGHAT and FQNNGV. Trimming stripped 3 bases from V and 3 bases from J, with 8 bases between. The full variable domain, completed using reference TRBV11-2 and TRBJ1-1, is EAGVAQSPRYKIIEKRQSVAFWCNPISGHATLYWYQQILGQGPKLLIQFQNNGVVDDSQLPKDRFSAERLKGVDSTLKIQPAKLEDSAVYLCASSFLRDTEAFFGQGTRLTVV.

The chain links TRBV7-8 to TRBJ2-3, with D unresolved. V lost 1 base and J 2 bases, leaving 19 bases between the germline ends. This CDR3 contains 18 residues. Looked up from germline, CDR1 is SGHVS and CDR2 is FQNEAQ. CDR3 loop: CASSLEILRSSPTDTQYF. The DNA of the CDR3 is TGTGCCAGCAGCTTAGAGATCCTGCGATCATCCCCCACAGATACGCAGTATTTT.

The gene calls are TRBV7-3 and TRBJ2-1, with 7 nucleotides matching TRBD1. Per the germline V gene, CDR1 is SGHTA and CDR2 is FQGTGA. The CDR3 contains 14 residues. V lost 5 bases, J lost 5 bases, and 6 bases stayed unmatched. The CDR3 protein is CASSAYRGNNEQFF. The CDR3 DNA is TGTGCCAGCAGCGCCTACAGGGGTAACAATGAGCAGTTCTTC.

The gene calls are TRBV15 and TRBJ2-3; 9 bases are shared with TRBD2. With V trimmed by 3 bases and J by 1 base, 8 bases remained unmatched. Germline V gene sequence: CDR1 LNHNV, CDR2 YYDKDF (reference sequence). The CDR3 sequence is 17 residues long. The CDR3 here is CATSRAVLAGGTDTQYF. CDR3 DNA: TGTGCCACCAGCAGGGCCGTTTTAGCGGGGGGCACAGATACGCAGTATTTT.

The CDR3 is CAIRETRTTEAFF. CDR3 nucleotides: TGTGCCATCAGGGAGACACGGACAACTGAAGCTTTCTTT. This chain uses TRBV10-3 with TRBJ1-1, with a possible D match to TRBD1 (5 bases). Germline CDR1 ENHRY, CDR2 SYGVKD. The CDR3 sequence is 13 residues long. Between the trimmed V and J ends, which lost 6 bases and 5 bases, there was a span of 13 bases.

The V call is TRBV7-2, the J call TRBJ2-4; the D is unclear. The CDR3 runs to 13 residues. The V end was cut by 1 base, the J end by 7 bases, with 8 bases between. The V gene's germline CDR1 is SGHTA and CDR2 FQGNSA. Written as DNA, the CDR3 is TGTGCCAGCAGCTTAGACAGCTTGAACATTCAGTACTTC. Amino acids: CASSLDSLNIQYF.

Worth noting for this clone: The same CDR3 can be traced to other DNA sequences in this sample. CDR3 DNA sequence: TGTGCCAGCTCACCACTACGGGAGAACACTGAAGCTTTCTTT. Protein sequence: CASSPLRENTEAFF. The rearrangement links TRBV18 to TRBJ1-1; D is ambiguous. CDR3 length: 14 residues. CDR1 is KGHSH and CDR2 is LQKENI in the germline V gene. Trimming took 1 base from V and 1 from J, leaving 7 bases between them.

The genes are TRBV2 and TRBJ2-7; D is possibly TRBD1 (5 bases). Trimming stripped 6 bases from V and 5 bases from J, with 11 bases between. Germline CDR1 is SNHLY and CDR2 is FYNNEI. CDR3 size: 12 residues. This CDR3 reads CASRRDSHEQYF. DNA of the CDR3: TGTGCCAGCAGGCGAGACAGCCACGAGCAGTACTTC.

The CDR3 DNA sequence: TGCGCCAGCAGCCAAGGGGCCCAAGTGGATGGCTACACCTTC. Translation gives CASSQGAQVDGYTF. The chain is built from TRBV4-3 and TRBJ1-2; the D is unclear. The germline gives CDR1 LGHNA, CDR2 YSLEER. The CDR3 contains 14 residues. Trimming stripped 1 base from V and 6 bases from J, with 12 bases between.

CDR3 bases: TGCAGCGTGGCCGGGACGGAGGGTTCACCCCTCCACTTT. Amino acids: CSVAGTEGSPLHF. The chain combines TRBV29-1 with TRBJ1-6; a weak D match, TRBD1 (5 bases). CDR1 is SQVTM, CDR2 ANQGSEA, per germline. The germline V and J ends were trimmed by 6 bases and 9 bases, with 15 bases remaining between them. The length of the CDR3 is 13 residues. Variable domain in full (rest from reference TRBV29-1 and TRBJ1-6): SAVISQKPSRDICQRGTSLTIQCQVDSQVTMMFWYRQQPGQSLTLIATANQGSEATYESGFVIDKFPISRPNLTFSTLTVSNMSPEDSSIYLCSVAGTEGSPLHFGNGTRLTVT.

The rearrangement links TRBV10-2 to TRBJ1-2, with 9 bases matching TRBD1. Germline V gives CDR1 WSHSY, CDR2 SAAADI. J gave up 6 bases and V 6 bases, and 8 bases lay outside the gene matches. This CDR3 is built from 14 residues. The CDR3 sequence: CASRAGQGRDGYTF. CDR3 DNA sequence: TGCGCCAGCAGAGCGGGACAGGGTCGCGATGGCTACACCTTC.